These 10 T cell receptor beta chains came from one sample sequenced in a study of cytomegalovirus exposure and HLA in healthy donors. TCRdb's table, derived via immunoSEQ multiplex PCR, lists solely in-frame clones and lacks some. The sample includes about 110,000 clones, roughly 90% of them seen just once. What was sequenced was PBMCs. These receptors originate from a woman between 18 and 30 years old in good health and CMV-seronegative.

This clone was seen only once. V is TRBV28 and J is TRBJ1-3; possible D gene TRBD1, 6 bases. Trimming cost V 3 bases and J 4 bases, with 13 bases left between them. The CDR3 covers 15 residues. Germline values: CDR1 MDHEN, CDR2 SYDVKM. In DNA, the CDR3 is TGTGCCAGCAGTTTCCCAAGCGGGGGCGGAAACACCATATATTTT. Protein sequence: CASSFPSGGGNTIYF.

This sequence joins TRBV7-6 and TRBJ2-2, with 7 bases matching TRBD2. The CDR3 is 16 amino acids. With 0 bases clipped from V and 5 bases from J, the junction kept 6 bases outside the gene matches. CDR1 and CDR2 from the germline V gene are SGHVS and FNYEAQ. The CDR3 protein is CASSLAGGVSTGELFF. The DNA of the CDR3 is TGTGCCAGCAGCTTAGCTGGGGGGGTCTCTACCGGGGAGCTGTTTTTT.

This sequence joins TRBV6-5 and TRBJ2-7, with TRBD1 as a possible D gene (7 bases). Germline V lookup: CDR1 MNHEY, CDR2 SVGAGI. The CDR3 has 15 amino acids. Deletions cut 5 bases from V and 3 bases from J, with 17 bases between. The CDR3 DNA is TGTGCCAGCAGTCCCCTCGGGGGACAGAACTACGAGCAGTACTTC. Translated: CASSPLGGQNYEQYF.

This clone occurred once. This CDR3 is CASREMNTEAFF. As DNA, the CDR3 is TGTGCCAGCAGGGAGATGAACACTGAAGCTTTCTTT. The gene calls are TRBV28 and TRBJ1-1, with no clear D. CDR3 length equals 12 residues. Trimming removed 6 bases from V and 0 bases from J, with 5 bases in between. Germline V CDR1 and CDR2: MDHEN, SYDVKM.

The chain has TRBV15 and TRBJ2-5, with a tentative D call TRBD2 (6 bases). Germline CDR1 is LNHNV and CDR2 is YYDKDF (reference sequence). This CDR3 region has 15 residues. Deletions cut 2 bases from V and 2 bases from J, with 12 bases between. CDR3 DNA sequence: TGTGCCACCAGCAGAAACCGGGAGATTCAAGAGACCCAGTACTTC. As protein: CATSRNREIQETQYF.

Comments on this clone: The same CDR3 arises from other DNA sequences in this sample as well. The chain links TRBV9 to TRBJ1-1, with no clear D. Trimming took 0 bases from V and 2 from J, leaving 8 bases between them. The CDR3 contains 14 residues. Germline CDR1 and CDR2: SGDLS and YYNGEE. This chain's CDR3 is CASSVEAANTEAFF. The CDR3 DNA sequence: TGTGCCAGCAGCGTAGAAGCCGCAAACACTGAAGCTTTCTTT.

The chain joins TRBV9 to TRBJ2-7; TRBD1 agrees at 7 bases. The CDR3 consists of 14 residues. Unmatched junction bases numbered 2, after V lost 0 bases and J lost 2 bases. Germline CDR1 SGDLS, CDR2 YYNGEE. In DNA, the CDR3 is TGTGCCAGCAGCGTAGGAGGGACAGCCTACGAGCAGTACTTC. It specifies CASSVGGTAYEQYF.

This chain links TRBV6-1 with TRBJ1-1; D gene unclear. Trimming cost V 7 bases and J 4 bases, with 16 bases left between them. Germline-derived CDR1 and CDR2 are MNHNS and SASEGT. This CDR3 region has 14 residues. The CDR3 nucleotides are TGTGCCAGCAACTTAGAGGCCGTTGGCACTGAAGCTTTCTTT. As protein: CASNLEAVGTEAFF.

This clone was seen once. The rearrangement uses TRBV11-2 and TRBJ2-1; TRBD2 matches at 7 bases. The ends lost 4 bases at V and 7 bases at J; junction bases unmatched: 10. The germline CDR1 and CDR2 sequences are SGHAT and FQNNGV. The CDR3 is made up of 15 amino acids. The CDR3 DNA is TGTGCCAGCAGCTATCAAGCGGGACCGATAAATGAGCAGTTCTTC. Amino acid sequence: CASSYQAGPINEQFF.

This clone was seen just once. The V call is TRBV9, the J call TRBJ2-1; 9 bases line up with TRBD2. Germline assignment: CDR1 SGDLS and CDR2 YYNGEE. The J segment lost 7 bases and the V segment lost 0 bases, leaving 11 bases of the junction unmatched. The CDR3 is made up of 17 amino acids. The CDR3 protein is CASSVEVGGGALNEQFF. The CDR3 DNA sequence: TGTGCCAGCAGCGTAGAGGTTGGCGGGGGGGCCCTTAATGAGCAGTTCTTC.